This TCR beta chain was retrieved from a study of quantifying T cell responses using KT2 cells. The overall study: TCR alpha and beta constant-region primers primed reverse transcription of RNA.

An oligo carrying a UMI was ligated to the cDNA 3' end. First-round PCR used roughly 4 cycles and beta primers RC1.1 and RC1.2 covering TRBC1 and TRBC2. MiXCR, applied by TCRdb to the UMI-ligation and nested PCR reads, yields one record per CDR3 protein. The data hold some 41,000 distinct CDR3 sequences, with more than 15% observed a single time. This clonotype has just a few counts. The sample is PBMC spiked with counted cells of clone KT2. KT2 cells were mixed with fixed PBMC numbers at varying ratios. The CDR3 extends over 14 amino acids. Trimming removed 5 bases from V and 7 bases from J; junction bases left unmatched: 9. Germline V lookup: CDR1 SNHLY, CDR2 FYNNEI.

Sequences were obtained from PBMCs spiked with cells of the T cell clone KT2. The chain carries TRBV2 and TRBJ1-1; 8 bases line up with TRBD1. This TCR was recovered from a human donor. The CDR3 bases are TGTGCCAGCAGTAAGACAGGGGAGCGTGTTGAAGCTTTCTTT. This codes for CASSKTGERVEAFF. The variable domain in full, completed from reference TRBV2 and TRBJ1-1, reads EPEVTQTPSHQVTQMGQEVILRCVPISNHLYFYWYRQILGQKVEFLVSFYNNEISEKSEIFDDQFSVERPDGSNFTLKIRSTKLEDSAMYFCASSKTGERVEAFFGQGTRLTVV.